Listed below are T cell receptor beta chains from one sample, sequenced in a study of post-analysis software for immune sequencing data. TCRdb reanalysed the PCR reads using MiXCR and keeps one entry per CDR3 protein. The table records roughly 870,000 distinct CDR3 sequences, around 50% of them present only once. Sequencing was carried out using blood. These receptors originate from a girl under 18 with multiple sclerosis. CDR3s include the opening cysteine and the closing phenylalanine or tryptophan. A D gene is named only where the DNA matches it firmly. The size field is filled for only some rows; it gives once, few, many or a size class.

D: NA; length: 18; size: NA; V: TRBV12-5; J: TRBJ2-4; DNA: TGTGCTAGTGGTTTGAGCTTGAGGGGGGACACAGCCAAAAACATTCAGTACTTC; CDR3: CASGLSLRGDTAKNIQYF
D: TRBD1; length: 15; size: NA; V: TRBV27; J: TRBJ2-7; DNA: TGTGCCAGCAGATTACCGGGACAGGGGTCCCACGAGCAGTACTTC; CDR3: CASRLPGQGSHEQYF
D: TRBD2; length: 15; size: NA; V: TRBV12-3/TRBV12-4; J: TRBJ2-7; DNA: TGTGCCAGCAGAGGAGCGGGGGGCCCCTCGTACGAGCAGTACTTC; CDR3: CASRGAGGPSYEQYF
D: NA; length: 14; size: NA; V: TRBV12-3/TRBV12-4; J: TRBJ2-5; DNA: TGTGCCAGCAGTCGGGGCGGGGCAGAAGAGACCCAGTACTTC; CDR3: CASSRGGAEETQYF
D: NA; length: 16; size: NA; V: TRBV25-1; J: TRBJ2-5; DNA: TGTGCCAGCAGGGAAAGAGCGGACCCGTACCAAGAGACCCAGTACTTC; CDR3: CASRERADPYQETQYF
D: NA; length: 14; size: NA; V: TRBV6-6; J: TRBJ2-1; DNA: TGTGCCAGCAGTTACTCGATCAGGGGAGCTGAGCAGTTCTTC; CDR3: CASSYSIRGAEQFF
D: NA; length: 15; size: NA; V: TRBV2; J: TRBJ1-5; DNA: TGTGCCAGCAGTGGGGGGTTTCCCTACAATCAGCCCCAGCATTTT; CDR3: CASSGGFPYNQPQHF
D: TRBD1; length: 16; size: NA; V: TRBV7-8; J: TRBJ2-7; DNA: TGTGCCAGCAGCTTTCTCGCCGGACAGGGGATCAACGAGCAGTACTTC; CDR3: CASSFLAGQGINEQYF
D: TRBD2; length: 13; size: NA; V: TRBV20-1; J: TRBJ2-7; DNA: TGCAGTGCCAGTCAGCGGGGGGCCTACGAGCAGTACTTC; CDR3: CSASQRGAYEQYF
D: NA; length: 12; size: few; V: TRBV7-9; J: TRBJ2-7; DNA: TGTGCCAATGAGGGGGACACCTACGAGCAGTACTTC; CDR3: CANEGDTYEQYF
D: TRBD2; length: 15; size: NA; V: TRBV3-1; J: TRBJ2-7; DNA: TGTGCCAGCAGCCCCCAGCGGGGGGCGACCTACGAGCAGTACTTC; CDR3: CASSPQRGATYEQYF
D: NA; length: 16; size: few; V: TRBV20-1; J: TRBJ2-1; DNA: TGCAGTGCCACCAACCCGACTGAACGATCCTACAATGAGCAGTTCTTC; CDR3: CSATNPTERSYNEQFF
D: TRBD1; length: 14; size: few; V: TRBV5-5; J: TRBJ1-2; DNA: TGTGCCAGCAGCTTGATTAGGGGGCGGGTCGGCTACACCTTC; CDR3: CASSLIRGRVGYTF
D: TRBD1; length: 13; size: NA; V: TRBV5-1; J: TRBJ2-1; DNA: TGCGCCAGCGGTCCGGGACAGGGGAATGAGCAGTTCTTC; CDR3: CASGPGQGNEQFF
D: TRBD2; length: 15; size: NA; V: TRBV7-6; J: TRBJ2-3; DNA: TGTGCCAGCTCTCCTCTAGCGGGAGCATCAGGTACGCAGTATTTT; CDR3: CASSPLAGASGTQYF
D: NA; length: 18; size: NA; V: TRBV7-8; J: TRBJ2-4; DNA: TGTGCCAGCAGCTTCTCTCCTATTCAAGATTGGGGCAAAAACATTCAGTACTTC; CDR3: CASSFSPIQDWGKNIQYF
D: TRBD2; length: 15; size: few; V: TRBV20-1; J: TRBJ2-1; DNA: TGCAGTGCTAGAGATCCTGACGGGAGGTGGAATGAGCAGTTCTTC; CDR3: CSARDPDGRWNEQFF
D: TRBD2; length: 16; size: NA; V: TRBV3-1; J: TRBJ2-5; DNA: TGTGCCAGCAGCCCCAGGACTAGAGGGCTGAGTGAGACCCAGTACTTC; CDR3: CASSPRTRGLSETQYF
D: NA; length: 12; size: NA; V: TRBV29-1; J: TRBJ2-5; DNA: TGCAGCGTTGGGCAAGTGAAAGTGACCCAGTACTTC; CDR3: CSVGQVKVTQYF
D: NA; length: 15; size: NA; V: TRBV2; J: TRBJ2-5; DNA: TGTGCCAGCTATGACAGGTTAAGTTCGCGAGAGACCCAGTACTTC; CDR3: CASYDRLSSRETQYF
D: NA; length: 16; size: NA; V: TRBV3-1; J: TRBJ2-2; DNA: TGTGCCAGCAGCCAAGAACGGGACCCTAACACCGGGGAGCTGTTTTTT; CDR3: CASSQERDPNTGELFF
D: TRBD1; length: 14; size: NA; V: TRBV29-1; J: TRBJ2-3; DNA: TGCAGCGTTGAAAGGGGGCAGGGGCGGGATACGCAGTATTTT; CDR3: CSVERGQGRDTQYF
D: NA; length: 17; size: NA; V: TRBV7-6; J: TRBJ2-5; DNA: TGTGCCAGCAGCTTGTTTGACAACCCCAGGACCCAAGAGACCCAGTACTTC; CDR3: CASSLFDNPRTQETQYF
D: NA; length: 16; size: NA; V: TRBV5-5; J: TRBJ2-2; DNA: TGTGCCAGCAGCTATGGTGGCGGAGTTAACACCGGGGAGCTGTTTTTT; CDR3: CASSYGGGVNTGELFF
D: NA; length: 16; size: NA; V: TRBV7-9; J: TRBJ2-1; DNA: TGTGCCAGCAGCCCCGGGGGTGGTTCGGCCTACAATGAGCAGTTCTTC; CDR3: CASSPGGGSAYNEQFF
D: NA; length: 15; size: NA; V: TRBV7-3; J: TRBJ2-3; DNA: TGTGCCAGCAGCTTAGGCAGTACGAGACGGGATACGCAGTATTTT; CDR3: CASSLGSTRRDTQYF
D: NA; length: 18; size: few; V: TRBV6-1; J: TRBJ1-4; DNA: TGTGCCAGCAGTGAAGCGCTTGGCAGGGTTGCAACTAATGAAAAACTGTTTTTT; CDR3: CASSEALGRVATNEKLFF
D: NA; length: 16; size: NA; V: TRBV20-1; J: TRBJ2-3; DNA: TGCAGTGCTAGAGTCCCCGGGGACTTCTTCACAGATACGCAGTATTTT; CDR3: CSARVPGDFFTDTQYF
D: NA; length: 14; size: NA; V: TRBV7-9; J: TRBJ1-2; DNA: TGTGCCAGCAGCTTAGTCAGGGATAAGGATGGCTACACCTTC; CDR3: CASSLVRDKDGYTF